This T cell receptor beta chain was identified in a study of blood T cells in healthy people across ages. Whole-study findings and limits: Researchers said unsorted PBMCs prevented a conclusive naive versus antigen-experienced comparison.

Of note for this clonotype: No antigen is known for it.

With a J-beta primer mix and a sample-barcoded 5' primer, a second PCR ran about 7 to 11 cycles. TCRdb called the 5' RACE reads again in MiXCR, with one record for every CDR3 protein. Counted here are approximately 580,000 distinct CDR3 sequences, nearly 25% occurring once; the ten biggest clones make up around 10%. This CDR3 spans 12 amino acids. Looked up from germline, CDR1 is SEHNR and CDR2 is FQNEAQ (reference sequence). The V segment lost 10 bases and the J segment 8 bases; nucleotides outside the gene matches: 7. These data were likewise used in another study, on T cells of mothers and their children.

Material for sequencing was blood. The rearrangement links TRBV7-9 to TRBJ2-1; 8 bases agree with TRBD2. The source of this sequence is a boy between 10 and 17 years old in good health. CDR3 bases: TGTGCCATCGTAGCGGGAACGGATGAGCAGTTCTTC. This codes for CAIVAGTDEQFF. The full variable domain, completed using reference TRBV7-9 and TRBJ2-1, is DTGVSQNPRHKITKRGQNVTFRCDPISEHNRLYWYRQTLGQGPEFLTYFQNEAQLEKSRLLSDRFSAERPKGSFSTLEIQRTEQGDSAMYLCAIVAGTDEQFFGPGTRLTVL.